Presented here are 5 T cell receptor beta chains from one specimen sequenced in a study of shared clonotypes between healthy human individuals. Method: immunoSEQ multiplex PCR; TCRdb's copy keeps in-frame clones and lacks some. The data hold under 1,900,000 clones, with approximately 98.5% observed a single time. Sequences were obtained from naive CD4+ T cells sorted from blood. Subset reported: CD45RA+ positively selected. All receptors derive from a man aged 30 to 39 in good health.

The rearrangement links TRBV7-8 to TRBJ1-5; unclear D gene. The CDR3 is 13 amino acids. Germline V gives CDR1 SGHVS, CDR2 FQNEAQ. Trimming took off 3 bases at V and 4 bases at J, with 7 bases between the two ends. CDR3 protein: CASSFSMNQPQHF. The DNA for the CDR3 is TGTGCCAGCAGCTTTTCAATGAATCAGCCCCAGCATTTT.

The DNA for the CDR3 is TGCGCCAGCAGCCAATCGACAGGGGTCAATCAGCCCCAGCATTTT. The encoded protein is CASSQSTGVNQPQHF. The V gene is TRBV5-1, the J gene TRBJ1-5, with TRBD1 matching over 8 bases. Germline values: CDR1 SGHRS, CDR2 YFSETQ. The CDR3 has 15 amino acids. Trimming cost V 4 bases and J 3 bases; bases outside gene matches: 6.

V and J are TRBV2 and TRBJ2-1, with D tentatively TRBD2 (6 bases). Trimming shortened V by 5 bases and J by 8 bases, and 16 bases separated the two germline ends. The germline V gene has CDR1 SNHLY and CDR2 FYNNEI. This CDR3 has 14 residues. CDR3 nucleotides: TGTGCCAGCAGTTTGGTCACTAGCAGCGATGAGCAGTTCTTC. It translates to CASSLVTSSDEQFF. The entire variable domain, with the rest obtained from reference TRBV2 and TRBJ2-1, is as follows: EPEVTQTPSHQVTQMGQEVILRCVPISNHLYFYWYRQILGQKVEFLVSFYNNEISEKSEIFDDQFSVERPDGSNFTLKIRSTKLEDSAMYFCASSLVTSSDEQFFGPGTRLTVL.

This chain uses TRBV28 with TRBJ1-2; D not resolved. V lost 4 bases and J 8 bases, leaving 11 bases between the germline ends. Germline CDR1 is MDHEN and CDR2 is SYDVKM. This CDR3 contains 12 residues. The CDR3 sequence: CASSSVGSGYTF. CDR3 DNA sequence: TGTGCCAGCAGTTCCGTGGGGTCCGGCTACACCTTC.

The rearrangement links TRBV5-1 to TRBJ2-5; D uncertain. Trimming took off 0 bases at V and 2 bases at J, with 8 bases between the two ends. The CDR3 is 14 amino acids. From germline, CDR1 is SGHRS and CDR2 YFSETQ. CDR3 residues: CASSLVGLQETQYF. The CDR3 DNA follows: TGCGCCAGCAGCTTGGTCGGCTTGCAAGAGACCCAGTACTTC. The full variable domain, in which reference TRBV5-1 and TRBJ2-5 provide the parts outside the CDR3, is KAGVTQTPRYLIKTRGQQVTLSCSPISGHRSVSWYQQTPGQGLQFLFEYFSETQRNKGNFPGRFSGRQFSNSRSEMNVSTLELGDSALYLCASSLVGLQETQYFGPGTRLLVL.